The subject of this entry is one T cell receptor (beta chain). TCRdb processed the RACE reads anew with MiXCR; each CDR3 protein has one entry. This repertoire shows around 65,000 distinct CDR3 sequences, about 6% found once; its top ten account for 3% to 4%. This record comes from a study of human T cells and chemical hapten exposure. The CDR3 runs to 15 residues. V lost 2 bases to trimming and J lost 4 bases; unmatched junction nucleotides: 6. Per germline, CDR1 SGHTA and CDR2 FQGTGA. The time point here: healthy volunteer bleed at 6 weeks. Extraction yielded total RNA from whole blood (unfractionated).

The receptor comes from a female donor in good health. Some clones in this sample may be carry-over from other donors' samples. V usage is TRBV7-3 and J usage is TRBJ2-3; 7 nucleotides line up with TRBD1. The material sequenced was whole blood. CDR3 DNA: TGTGCCAGCAGCTTACAGGGGGATGGCGCAGATACGCAGTATTTT. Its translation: CASSLQGDGADTQYF.